These T cell receptor beta chains were read from a single sample in a study of response to subunit inactivated influenza vaccine. TCRdb re-called the RT-PCR reads through MiXCR, storing one row per CDR3 protein. The sample lists around 480,000 distinct CDR3 sequences; more than 15% were seen once. The specimen comprised CD4+ T cells sorted from PBMCs, sampled 23 months after vaccination. All receptors derive from a man between 50 and 75 years old who received an inactivated influenza vaccine. Each CDR3 is given with its conserved first and last residue. A D gene is named only where the DNA matches it firmly. Rows may omit the clone size; those that give it use once, few, many or a size class.

TRBV12-3/TRBV12-4	-	-	TRBJ1-5	CASSTGLNQDAQHF	TGTGCCAGCAGTACGGGACTGAACCAGGATGCCCAGCATTTT
TRBV7-9	few	-	TRBJ1-2	CASRSGGANYGYTF	TGTGCCAGCAGATCAGGAGGAGCTAACTATGGCTACACCTTC
TRBV19	few	-	TRBJ2-5	CASSMPGSKTQYF	TGTGCCAGTAGTATGCCAGGGTCAAAGACCCAGTACTTC
TRBV20-1	few	TRBD2	TRBJ2-7	CSARRTRGSDEQYF	TGCAGTGCTAGACGGACTAGAGGGTCGGACGAGCAGTACTTC
TRBV5-1	few	-	TRBJ2-7	CASSLQGGTYEQYF	TGCGCCAGCAGCTTGCAGGGAGGAACTTACGAGCAGTACTTC
TRBV29-1	few	-	TRBJ1-4	CSVGGRNEKLFF	TGCAGCGTTGGAGGGAGAAATGAAAAACTGTTTTTT
TRBV6-5	-	TRBD2	TRBJ2-5	CASSYSTSGGPSKETQYF	TGTGCCAGCAGTTACTCTACTAGCGGGGGACCCTCGAAGGAGACCCAGTACTTC
TRBV7-2	-	-	TRBJ2-3	CASSFDLGDTQYF	TGTGCCAGCAGCTTCGACCTCGGAGATACGCAGTATTTT
TRBV12-3/TRBV12-4	few	-	TRBJ1-1	CASATWGSGVDTEAFF	TGTGCCAGTGCTACATGGGGTAGCGGAGTGGACACTGAAGCTTTCTTT
TRBV12-3/TRBV12-4	few	-	TRBJ1-2	CASSWGRGYTF	TGTGCCAGCAGTTGGGGGCGGGGCTACACCTTC
TRBV11-1	few	-	TRBJ2-5	CASSLRTHGSETQYF	TGTGCCAGCAGCTTACGAACCCACGGTTCGGAGACCCAGTACTTC
TRBV28	few	-	TRBJ2-7	CASSWDTGLREQYF	TGTGCCAGCAGTTGGGACACCGGTTTGCGCGAGCAGTACTTC
TRBV5-1	many	TRBD2	TRBJ2-1	CASSSSGGGFNEQFF	TGCGCCAGCAGTAGTTCGGGGGGGGGTTTCAATGAGCAGTTCTTC
TRBV5-1	many	TRBD2	TRBJ2-1	CASSSLAGEVNEQFF	TGCGCCAGCAGCTCTCTAGCGGGAGAGGTCAATGAGCAGTTCTTC
TRBV28	few	-	TRBJ1-6	CASSLDGRRNSPLHF	TGTGCCAGCAGTTTAGATGGGCGGAGAAATTCACCCCTCCACTTT
TRBV5-1	-	-	TRBJ2-7	CASSLEGVKGTEQYF	TGCGCCAGCAGCTTGGAGGGGGTTAAGGGGACCGAGCAGTACTTC
TRBV5-6	-	TRBD1	TRBJ2-7	CASSIRTGLGEQYF	TGTGCCAGCAGCATCCGGACAGGGTTGGGCGAGCAGTACTTC
TRBV4-1	-	-	TRBJ2-1	CASSQDPGGLFF	TGCGCCAGCAGCCAAGATCCCGGGGGCTTGTTCTTC
TRBV20-1	many	-	TRBJ2-3	CSARWRGQADTQYF	TGCAGTGCTAGGTGGAGGGGGCAGGCAGATACGCAGTATTTT
TRBV4-2	-	-	TRBJ2-3	CASSLGNPGLDTQYF	TGTGCCAGCAGCCTCGGGAACCCCGGGTTAGATACGCAGTATTTT
TRBV20-1	-	TRBD1	TRBJ1-5	CSAGQGADSNQPQHF	TGCAGTGCGGGACAGGGGGCCGATAGCAATCAGCCCCAGCATTTT
TRBV6-5	-	-	TRBJ1-1	CASSYNRLTANTEAFF	TGTGCCAGCAGTTACAACCGTCTTACAGCGAACACTGAAGCTTTCTTT
TRBV9	many	-	TRBJ2-1	CASSVGESSSYNEQFF	TGTGCCAGCAGCGTAGGGGAAAGTAGCTCCTACAATGAGCAGTTCTTC
TRBV20-1	few	-	TRBJ1-2	CSARAGYGYTF	TGCAGTGCTAGAGCAGGGTATGGCTACACCTTC
TRBV7-4	many	TRBD2	TRBJ2-1	CASTDRLAGGPTFSPEYNEQFF	TGTGCCAGCACAGATCGGCTAGCGGGAGGTCCTACCTTCTCCCCTGAATACAATGAGCAGTTCTTC
TRBV7-9	many	TRBD1	TRBJ1-6	CASSLGQGTYNSPLHF	TGTGCCAGCAGCTTGGGACAGGGGACGTATAATTCACCCCTCCACTTT
TRBV5-1	-	-	TRBJ2-7	CASSSQPRGRESYEQYF	TGCGCCAGCAGCTCTCAACCTCGGGGAAGGGAATCATACGAGCAGTACTTC
TRBV3-1	-	-	TRBJ1-5	CASSEQGRGDQPQHF	TGTGCCAGCAGCGAACAAGGTCGGGGAGATCAGCCCCAGCATTTT